A selection of T cell receptor beta chains follows, all from one sample in a study of shared clonotypes between healthy human individuals. Generated by immunoSEQ multiplex PCR, the TCRdb table keeps only in-frame clones and is missing some. Of around 2.1 million clones in the sample, 90% to 97% were seen once. Sequencing was carried out using naive CD4+ T cells sorted from blood. Receptors originate from a young man in good health. Both conserved end residues are part of each CDR3. The D gene is left open where the match is weak. For some rows the clone size is stated as once, few or many, or as a class when expanded; others skip it.

clone_size | j_call | v_call | d_call | cdr3_aa | cdr3_nt
. | TRBJ2-7 | TRBV28 | . | CASSFQRATPDYEQYF | TGTGCCAGCAGTTTTCAGCGAGCGACCCCCGACTACGAGCAGTACTTC
. | TRBJ1-1 | TRBV18 | . | CASSLGLESNTEAFF | TGTGCCAGCTCATTAGGACTGGAAAGCAACACTGAAGCTTTCTTT
. | TRBJ2-1 | TRBV7-2 | TRBD2 | CASSSPGLAGVNEQFF | TGTGCCAGCAGCTCCCCGGGACTAGCGGGAGTCAATGAGCAGTTCTTC
. | TRBJ2-5 | TRBV2 | . | CASSEAPGSRTQYF | TGTGCCAGCAGTGAAGCCCCAGGGAGCCGGACCCAGTACTTC
. | TRBJ1-6 | TRBV7-6 | . | CASSLGPGDSPLHF | TGTGCCAGCAGCTTAGGACCCGGGGATTCACCCCTCCACTTT
. | TRBJ2-7 | TRBV18 | TRBD1 | CASSPLPGQGKVEQYF | TGTGCCAGCTCACCACTACCGGGACAGGGGAAAGTTGAGCAGTACTTC
. | TRBJ1-3 | TRBV4-1 | . | CASSPLGLGFGGNTIYF | TGCGCCAGCAGCCCCCTGGGCCTGGGTTTTGGCGGCAACACCATATATTTT
. | TRBJ1-2 | TRBV5-1 | TRBD1 | CASSEPGGNDYGYTF | TGCGCCAGCAGCGAGCCAGGGGGCAATGACTATGGCTACACCTTC
. | TRBJ2-2 | TRBV5-1 | . | CASSLVGGPNTGELFF | TGCGCCAGCAGCTTGGTTGGGGGCCCGAACACCGGGGAGCTGTTTTTT
. | TRBJ1-1 | TRBV5-1 | . | CASSLEGFEAFF | TGCGCCAGCAGCTTGGAGGGTTTTGAAGCTTTCTTT
. | TRBJ2-7 | TRBV19 | . | CASSMGDISYEQYF | TGTGCCAGTAGTATGGGGGACATTTCCTACGAGCAGTACTTC
. | TRBJ1-4 | TRBV7-2 | TRBD1 | CASRLGGSAEKLFF | TGTGCCAGCAGATTAGGGGGCTCGGCTGAAAAACTGTTTTTT
once | TRBJ2-5 | TRBV7-8 | . | CASSFREARLETQYF | TGTGCCAGCAGCTTTAGGGAGGCCAGGTTGGAGACCCAGTACTTC
once | TRBJ2-2 | TRBV5-1 | TRBD2 | CASSLAPSGNTGELFF | TGCGCCAGCAGCTTGGCGCCTAGCGGGAACACCGGGGAGCTGTTTTTT
few | TRBJ2-5 | TRBV30 | . | CAWSGETQYF | TGTGCCTGGAGCGGGGAGACCCAGTACTTC
. | TRBJ2-1 | TRBV19 | TRBD2 | CASIGIEREYLPQNEQFF | TGTGCCAGTATCGGGATTGAGCGGGAGTACCTCCCTCAGAATGAGCAGTTCTTC
. | TRBJ2-7 | TRBV7-2 | TRBD2 | CASSRLAGDSYEQYF | TGTGCCAGCAGCCGATTAGCGGGAGATTCATACGAGCAGTACTTC
. | TRBJ1-5 | TRBV19 | . | CASSIVGLGVGNQPQHF | TGTGCCAGTAGTATAGTAGGGCTGGGGGTTGGCAATCAGCCCCAGCATTTT
. | TRBJ2-5 | TRBV5-1 | . | CASSLNRQGETQYF | TGCGCCAGCAGCTTGAATCGGCAGGGAGAGACCCAGTACTTC
. | TRBJ2-1 | TRBV11-2 | TRBD2 | CASSLGEREAQFF | TGTGCCAGCAGCCTGGGGGAGCGGGAGGCACAGTTCTTC
. | TRBJ2-3 | TRBV13 | TRBD1 | CASSTRQGAGTDTQYF | TGTGCCAGCAGCACCCGACAGGGGGCCGGCACAGATACGCAGTATTTT
. | TRBJ1-1 | TRBV5-1 | TRBD1 | CASSAGTGLNTEAFF | TGCGCCAGCAGCGCGGGGACAGGGTTGAACACTGAAGCTTTCTTT
. | TRBJ2-7 | TRBV11-2 | TRBD2 | CASSLQREAGEQYF | TGTGCCAGCAGCTTACAGCGGGAGGCGGGCGAGCAGTACTTC
. | TRBJ2-3 | TRBV7-3 | TRBD2 | CASSLRLASTDTQYF | TGTGCCAGCAGCTTAAGACTAGCTAGCACAGATACGCAGTATTTT
. | TRBJ2-3 | TRBV10-3 | . | CAISPVAERGTDTQYF | TGTGCCATCAGCCCGGTAGCGGAACGGGGCACAGATACGCAGTATTTT
. | TRBJ2-2 | TRBV30 | TRBD1 | CAWNRGFTGELFF | TGTGCCTGGAACAGGGGTTTCACCGGGGAGCTGTTTTTT
. | TRBJ2-1 | TRBV7-2 | TRBD2 | CASSLSGGSNHEQFF | TGTGCCAGCAGCTTAAGCGGCGGGAGCAATCATGAGCAGTTCTTC
once | TRBJ2-7 | TRBV5-1 | . | CASSSSQPGDYEQYF | TGCGCCAGCAGCTCGAGCCAACCGGGAGACTACGAGCAGTACTTC
. | TRBJ1-5 | TRBV10-2 | . | CASTEVGTPQHF | TGCGCCAGCACCGAGGTGGGGACGCCCCAGCATTTT
. | TRBJ2-5 | TRBV27 | TRBD2 | CASSQLATKETQYF | TGTGCCAGCAGCCAACTAGCGACCAAAGAGACCCAGTACTTC
. | TRBJ1-4 | TRBV11-2 | TRBD1 | CASSSQGPPNEKLFF | TGTGCCAGCAGCTCACAGGGGCCTCCTAATGAAAAACTGTTTTTT
. | TRBJ2-7 | TRBV30 | TRBD1 | CAWRGQGSYEQYF | TGTGCCTGGAGGGGACAGGGTTCGTACGAGCAGTACTTC
. | TRBJ2-3 | TRBV7-6 | . | CASSLRSGAGGDTQYF | TGTGCCAGCAGCTTACGGTCAGGGGCTGGAGGAGATACGCAGTATTTT